This entry features one TCR beta chain sequence. What it recognizes is unknown. This sample was taken from a study of cytomegalovirus exposure and HLA in healthy donors. A multiplex PCR was run with 60 Vbeta primers and 13 Jbeta primers. The assay was immunoSEQ multiplex PCR, and TCRdb's table has in-frame clones only and misses some. This sample's table reports about 200,000 clones. The CDR3 extends over 15 amino acids. Trimming took 10 bases from V and 0 from J; bases not matched to a gene: 7. The germline V gene encodes CDR1 LNHDA and CDR2 SQIVND (reference sequence). General study points: Apart from CMV serostatus, no immune exposure information was available.

The chain combines TRBV19 with TRBJ1-5, with 9 bases that match TRBD1. Material: PBMCs. This sequence was found in a man between 25 and 39 years old in good health and CMV-seronegative. This CDR3 reads CATTDRGYSNQPQHF. The CDR3 nucleotides read TGTGCCACCACGGACAGGGGCTATAGCAATCAGCCCCAGCATTTT.